A single sample is the source of the 32 T cell receptor delta chains below, sequenced in a study of gamma-delta T cells after stem cell transplantation. TCRdb reanalysed the RT-PCR reads with CATT. The table lists 1,500 to 2,000 delta-chain clones, under 3% of them singletons, with almost 50% in the top ten. The sample was gamma-delta T cells. These receptor sequences come from a human donor. It is not recorded whose cells these are; they may come from a transplant donor.

The sample holds a few counts of this clone. Translating this DNA gives a protein that differs at residue 9 from the TCRdb one, which belongs to a much larger clone; a read error is likely, and the protein shown is this translation. The gene calls are TRDV2 and TRDJ1, with D possibly being TRDD3 (6 bases). Looked up from germline, CDR1 is GEAIGNYY and CDR2 is EKD. The CDR3 sequence is 18 residues long. V was trimmed by 4 bases and J by 0 bases, leaving 23 bases between them. Written as DNA, the CDR3 is TGTGCCTGTGAGCCGCTTGGGGGGGTACCCTCGTACACCGATAAACTCATCTTT. Its protein product is CACEPLGGVPSYTDKLIF.

By frequency in the sample, this clone is medium-sized. A far larger clone lies a single base away; this is likely a read error. This chain joins TRDV2 and TRDJ3; 11 bases align to TRDD3. CDR3 length equals 20 residues. The germline V gene has CDR1 GEAIGNYY and CDR2 EKD. The CDR3 reads CACDTVLGDTSSRDTRQMFF. The CDR3 region has the DNA TGTGCCTGTGACACCGTTCTGGGGGATACAAGCTCCCGGGACACCCGACAGATGTTTTTC.

This chain uses TRDV2 with TRDJ1; 9 bases are shared with TRDD3. Germline values: CDR1 GEAIGNYY, CDR2 EKD. V lost 0 bases, J lost 2 bases, and 6 bases stayed unmatched. This CDR3 is 16 amino acids long. CDR3 residues: CACDTVNWGITDKLIF. CDR3 DNA sequence: TGTGCCTGTGACACCGTAAATTGGGGGATAACCGATAAACTCATCTTT.

Note on this clone: A single base is all that separates this from a far larger clone, so a read error is likely. Additional DNA sequences in this sample encode the identical CDR3. The V gene is TRDV2, the J gene TRDJ1, with no clear D. The ends were cut back, 0 bases at V and 0 bases at J, with 10 bases in the middle. This CDR3 is 15 amino acids long. Per the germline V gene, CDR1 is GEAIGNYY and CDR2 is EKD. The CDR3 sequence: CACDTVGGYTDKLIF. As DNA, the CDR3 is TGTGCCTGTGACACCGTAGGAGGATACACCGATAAACTCATCTTT.

Points on this clone: This likely stems from a read error, as it lies one base from a far larger clone. Other DNA sequences from this sample encode an identical CDR3 as well. This chain joins TRDV2 and TRDJ1, with TRDD3 as a possible D gene (5 bases). The CDR3 runs 20 residues. V was pared by 3 bases and J by 3 bases, with 31 bases between. Germline CDR1 and CDR2: GEAIGNYY and EKD. The CDR3 reads CACDSMLTGGSPQEADKLIF. The CDR3 bases are TGTGCCTGTGACTCGATGCTTACTGGTGGATCACCCCAGGAGGCCGATAAACTCATCTTT.

About this clone itself: Additional DNA sequences in this sample encode the identical CDR3. V is TRDV2 and J is TRDJ1; 13 bases map to TRDD3. Losses at the gene ends were 3 bases for V and 0 bases for J; bases not matched to a gene: 15. The CDR3 is 20 amino acids. Per the germline V gene, CDR1 is GEAIGNYY and CDR2 is EKD. CDR3 nucleotide sequence: TGTGCCTGTGACGCCCTACTGGGGGATACGCGAGTTGCCCACACCGATAAACTCATCTTT. Translated: CACDALLGDTRVAHTDKLIF.

This clone is medium-sized (0.01 to 0.1%) in the sample. A far larger clone is just one base off, so this is likely a read error. V usage is TRDV2 and J usage is TRDJ1; D is unclear. The CDR3 is made up of 14 amino acids. From germline, CDR1 is GEAIGNYY and CDR2 EKD. The CDR3: CACDPLGGSDKPIF. The CDR3 DNA is TGTGCCTGTGACCCGTTAGGAGGTAGCGATAAACCCATCTTT.

This clone has just a few counts. The protein recorded in TCRdb matches a much larger clone and deviates from this DNA's translation at residue 10, suggesting a read error; the protein here is obtained by translating the DNA. The V gene is TRDV2, the J gene TRDJ1; D unresolved. Trimming pared 0 bases from V and 3 bases from J, leaving 13 bases between. Germline values: CDR1 GEAIGNYY, CDR2 EKD. The length of the CDR3 is 15 residues. The CDR3 protein is CACDTIIEQADKLIF. CDR3 coding DNA: TGTGCCTGTGACACCATTATCGAGCAGGCCGATAAACTCATCTTT.

This clone was picked up a small number of times. This likely stems from a read error, as it lies one base from a far larger clone. Distinct nucleotide sequences in the sample also encode this CDR3. V and J are TRDV2 and TRDJ1; TRDD3 matches at 7 bases. The CDR3 covers 20 residues. CDR1 is GEAIGNYY and CDR2 is EKD in the germline V gene. The junction had 24 bases not matched to a gene; V was cut back by 3 bases and J by 3 bases. The CDR3 protein is CACDSMLTGGSPQEADKLIF. DNA of the CDR3: TGTGCCTGTGACTCGATGCTTACCGGGGGATCACCCCAGGAGGCCGATAAACTCATCTTT.

This clone turned up a few times. This sequence is one base from a far larger clone and is likely a read error. Other DNA variants within this sample encode the same CDR3. The gene calls are TRDV2 and TRDJ1; 13 bases fit TRDD3. The CDR3 totals 20 residues. With 0 bases clipped from V and 0 bases from J, the junction kept 12 bases outside the gene matches. CDR1 and CDR2 from the germline V gene are GEAIGNYY and EKD. The CDR3 bases are TGTGCCTGTGACACCCTACTGGGGGATACGCGAGTTGCCCACACCGATAAACTCATCTTT. Protein sequence: CACDTLLGDTRVAHTDKLIF.

This clone was recorded at least ten times. This likely stems from a read error, as it lies one base from a far larger clone. The chain combines TRDV2 with TRDJ1; 11 nucleotides line up with TRDD3. The CDR3 consists of 16 residues. Looked up from germline, CDR1 is GEAIGNYY and CDR2 is EKD. V trimming: 3 bases; J trimming: 4 bases; junction bases outside the gene matches: 9. The CDR3 DNA is TGTGCCTGTGACGCCCTGGGGGATACAAGCAGCGATAAACTCATCTTT. It specifies CACDALGDTSSDKLIF.

This clone showed up just a few times. The translation of this DNA and the TCRdb protein of a much larger clone differ at residue 3, probably owing to a read error; the protein shown here is translated from the DNA. This sequence joins TRDV2 and TRDJ1; 9 nucleotides line up with TRDD3. Germline V CDR1 and CDR2: GEAIGNYY, EKD. The CDR3 has 17 amino acids. This CDR3 reads CARDTLLGDTGGDKLIF. The DNA for the CDR3 is TGTGCCCGTGACACCCTACTTGGGGATACGGGCGGCGATAAACTCATCTTT.

This clone rates as medium-sized. The likely explanation is a read error, given a far larger clone one base away. Other DNA sequences of this sample code for an identical CDR3. The V call is TRDV2, the J call TRDJ1; TRDD3 is a possible D gene (5 bases). V shed 0 bases and J shed 2 bases, with 24 bases lying between them. Germline V gene data show CDR1 as GEAIGNYY and CDR2 as EKD. This CDR3 is built from 19 residues. The CDR3 reads CACDTLARTGGVDTDKLIF. CDR3 nucleotides: TGTGCCTGTGACACCCTAGCCCGTACTGGAGGCGTTGATACCGATAAACTCATCTTT.

This clone occurred a few times. The protein TCRdb gives is from a much larger clone and does not agree with this DNA's translation at residue 13, likely a read error; the protein shown here comes from the DNA. The rearrangement uses TRDV2 and TRDJ1; D is possibly TRDD2 (5 bases). Looked up from germline, CDR1 is GEAIGNYY and CDR2 is EKD. This CDR3 is built from 16 residues. CDR3 loop: CACDPLISSTADELIF. CDR3 sequence (DNA): TGTGCCTGTGACCCACTAATTTCCTCCACGGCCGATGAACTCATCTTT.

This clone was recorded a few times. TCRdb pairs this DNA with a much larger clone's protein that differs at residue 3, likely a read error; the protein shown was translated from the DNA. The chain uses TRDV2 and TRDJ3, with 8 positions matching TRDD3. The CDR3 consists of 20 residues. Germline lookup yields CDR1 GEAIGNYY and CDR2 EKD. The CDR3 is CARDTGWGTRSAWDTRQMFF. CDR3 nucleotide sequence: TGTGCCCGTGACACCGGCTGGGGGACCCGGAGTGCCTGGGACACCCGACAGATGTTTTTC.

This clone was counted a few times. TCRdb's protein, taken from a much larger clone, differs from this DNA's translation at residues 3 and 13, likely owing to a read error; the protein displayed comes from the DNA. The V gene is TRDV2, the J gene TRDJ1; 10 nucleotides line up with TRDD3. The length of the CDR3 is 20 residues. Per germline, CDR1 GEAIGNYY and CDR2 EKD. CDR3 DNA sequence: TGTGCCCGTGACTCGATGCTTACTGGGGGATCACCCCCGGAGGCCGATAAACTCATCTTT. It codes for CARDSMLTGGSPPEADKLIF.

A remark on this clone: This likely stems from a read error, as it lies one base from a far larger clone. This CDR3 is also generated by other DNA sequences in the sample. V and J are TRDV2 and TRDJ1, with a weak D call TRDD3 (6 bases). Trimming cost V 1 base and J 12 bases, with 26 bases left between them. Germline CDR1 is GEAIGNYY and CDR2 is EKD. This CDR3 is 16 amino acids long. The CDR3 DNA reads TGTGCCTGTGACACGCTTGGGGATGGGGGCGATAAAAGGATCATCTTT. Translation: CACDTLGDGGDKRIIF.

Note on this clone: The translation of this DNA and the TCRdb protein of a much larger clone differ at residue 9, probably owing to a read error; the protein shown here is translated from the DNA. J is TRDJ1 and V is TRDV2, with D unresolved. The V gene's germline CDR1 is GEAIGNYY and CDR2 EKD. V was trimmed by 1 base and J by 3 bases, leaving 14 bases between them. The CDR3 consists of 15 residues. The CDR3 DNA reads as TGTGCCTGTGACACGGTAGGAGACTTCTCCGATAAACTCATCTTT. Translated: CACDTVGDFSDKLIF.

Worth noting for this clone: A far larger clone is only one base removed, so a read error is likely. Other nucleotide sequences in the sample specify the same CDR3. The V gene is TRDV2, the J gene TRDJ1, with TRDD3 matching 7 bases. This CDR3 contains 14 residues. Germline V lookup: CDR1 GEAIGNYY, CDR2 EKD. CDR3 DNA sequence: TGTGCCTGTTTCGCTCTGGGGGCCGCCGACAAACTCATCTTT. It codes for CACFALGAADKLIF.

For this clone: This DNA translates differently at residue 17 from the TCRdb protein, which is that of a much larger clone; a read error is likely, and the protein shown is the DNA's own translation. The chain joins TRDV2 to TRDJ1, with a tentative D call TRDD3 (6 bases). Looked up from germline, CDR1 is GEAIGNYY and CDR2 is EKD. This CDR3 comprises 19 residues. The CDR3 loop is CACDTVGIRDKRATDKPIF. In DNA form, the CDR3 reads TGTGCCTGTGACACCGTAGGGATAAGGGACAAACGGGCCACCGATAAACCCATCTTT.

A note on this clone: Translating this DNA gives a protein that differs at residue 11 from the TCRdb one, which belongs to a much larger clone; a read error is likely, and the protein shown is this translation. The CDR3 nucleotides read TGTGCCTGTGACACCACCGGTACTGGGGACCAAAACCCCTGGGACACCCGACAGATGTTTTTC. Translating gives CACDTTGTGDQNPWDTRQMFF. V is TRDV2 and J is TRDJ3, with TRDD3 matching 7 bases. With 0 bases clipped from V and 2 bases from J, the junction kept 15 bases outside the gene matches. CDR3 size: 21 residues. Per the germline V gene, CDR1 is GEAIGNYY and CDR2 is EKD.

With respect to this clone: The likely explanation is a read error, given a far larger clone one base away. Other DNA sequences in the sample encode the same CDR3. The genes are TRDV2 and TRDJ3; 7 nucleotides agree with TRDD3. Germline-derived CDR1 and CDR2 are GEAIGNYY and EKD. Losses at the gene ends were 0 bases for V and 1 base for J; bases not matched to a gene: 11. The CDR3 is 20 amino acids. CDR3 amino acids: CACDTAAGGPPSWDTRQMFF. The CDR3 bases are TGTGCCTGTGACACCGCGGCTGGGGGCCCTCCTTCCTGGGACACCCGACAGATGTTTTTC.

This clone appeared a few times. The TCRdb record carries a much larger clone's protein, which differs from this DNA's translation at residue 11; a read error is the likely cause, and the protein listed here is the DNA translation. The gene calls are TRDV2 and TRDJ1; no clear D gene. The CDR3 length is 15 residues. Germline assignment: CDR1 GEAIGNYY and CDR2 EKD. The V gene lost 0 bases and the J gene lost 6 bases, with 16 bases spanning the gap. The CDR3 protein is CACDTIIEQTNKLIF. The DNA of the CDR3 is TGTGCCTGTGACACCATTATCGAGCAGACCAATAAACTCATCTTT.

Comments on this clone: TCRdb has a much larger clone's protein, which differs at residue 11 from the translation of this DNA, likely because of a read error; what is shown is the protein translated from the DNA. The J gene is TRDJ1, the V gene TRDV2; the match to TRDD2 covers 8 bases. V gave up 3 bases and J gave up 2 bases; unmatched junction bases: 22. Germline values: CDR1 GEAIGNYY, CDR2 EKD. The CDR3 extends over 20 amino acids. The CDR3 is CACDPIEGLPMPGFTDKLIF. CDR3 nucleotides: TGTGCCTGTGACCCGATTGAAGGCCTTCCTATGCCGGGGTTTACCGATAAACTCATCTTT.

Turning to this clone: TCRdb's protein for this DNA is that of a much larger clone and differs from the translation at residue 3, likely a read error; the protein shown is the DNA translation. The chain is built from TRDV2 and TRDJ1; D is undetermined. Germline V gene data show CDR1 as GEAIGNYY and CDR2 as EKD. This CDR3 contains 15 residues. The DNA of the CDR3 is TGTGCCCGTGACACGGTAGGAGACTCCTCCGATAAACTCATCTTT. It codes for CARDTVGDSSDKLIF.

The sample holds a few counts of this clone. This likely came from a read error, as a far larger clone is one base away. Other DNA sequences in the same sample also yield this CDR3. The chain is built from TRDV2 and TRDJ1, with a weak D call TRDD2 (6 bases). V was cut by 0 bases and J by 4 bases, with 26 bases left in between. Germline V gene sequence: CDR1 GEAIGNYY, CDR2 EKD. There are 19 residues in the CDR3. CDR3 DNA: TGTGCCTGTGACACCCACCTTCCCACAATCCGTGGGGACTACGATAAACTCATCTTT. Translated, it gives CACDTHLPTIRGDYDKLIF.

Remarks on this clone: The protein given by TCRdb reflects a much larger clone and differs at residue 11 from this DNA's translation, likely from a read error; the protein shown is the DNA's translation. The gene calls are TRDV2 and TRDJ1; D call uncertain. The germline CDR1 and CDR2 sequences are GEAIGNYY and EKD. V shed 1 base and J shed 6 bases, with 17 bases lying between them. CDR3 size: 15 residues. CDR3 region: CACDTVGDSSNKLIF. For the CDR3, the DNA is TGTGCCTGTGACACGGTAGGAGACTCCTCCAATAAACTCATCTTT.

This clone was picked up a small number of times. A far larger clone is a single base away, which makes a read error likely. Distinct nucleotide sequences in the sample also encode this CDR3. The chain combines TRDV2 with TRDJ1, with 8 bases aligning to TRDD3. Germline lookup yields CDR1 GEAIGNYY and CDR2 EKD. This CDR3 is 18 amino acids long. The CDR3 sequence: CACDTLTGGFKYTDKLIF. The CDR3 DNA follows: TGTGCCTGTGACACTTTAACTGGGGGTTTCAAATACACCGATAAACTAATCTTT.

This clone was found a few times. The chain uses TRDV2 and TRDJ1, with 10 bases identical to TRDD3. Per germline, CDR1 GEAIGNYY and CDR2 EKD. V gave up 4 bases and J gave up 2 bases; unmatched junction bases: 12. There are 17 residues in the CDR3. The CDR3 region has the DNA TGTGCCTGTGATAAACTGGGGGATGCGCGAGGGACCGATAAACTCATCTTT. It codes for CACDKLGDARGTDKLIF.

With regard to this clone: A far larger clone differs by one base, so this is likely a read error. The same CDR3 arises from other DNA sequences in this sample as well. This chain uses TRDV2 with TRDJ1; 10 positions match TRDD3. CDR3 length: 18 amino acids. Germline CDR1 and CDR2: GEAIGNYY and EKD. CDR3 sequence: CACDTVLGGYGSTDKLIF. The CDR3 nucleotides read TGTGCTTGTGACACTGTACTCGGGGGATACGGGTCCACCGATAAACTCATCTTT.

A word on this clone: It is likely a read error: a sequence one base away is far more abundant. Other DNA sequences in this specimen translate into the identical CDR3. CDR3 DNA sequence: TGTGCCTGTGACACCTTACTGGGGGATAACACCGATAAACTCATCTTT. Its translation: CACDTLLGDNTDKLIF. The genes are TRDV2 and TRDJ1; 11 bases are a match to TRDD3. Germline CDR1 reads GEAIGNYY; CDR2 reads EKD. The V segment lost 0 bases and the J segment 0 bases; nucleotides outside the gene matches: 2. This CDR3 spans 16 amino acids.

Worth noting for this clone: The protein recorded in TCRdb matches a much larger clone and deviates from this DNA's translation at residue 18, suggesting a read error; the protein here is obtained by translating the DNA. Other nucleotide sequences in the sample specify the same CDR3. This rearrangement joins TRDV2 to TRDJ1; 8 nucleotides match TRDD3. CDR3 length: 20 residues. In germline, CDR1 is GEAIGNYY, CDR2 EKD. CDR3: CACDSMLTGGSPQEADKPIF. In DNA, the CDR3 is TGTGCCTGTGACTCGATGCTTACTGGGGGGTCACCCCAGGAGGCCGATAAACCCATCTTT.